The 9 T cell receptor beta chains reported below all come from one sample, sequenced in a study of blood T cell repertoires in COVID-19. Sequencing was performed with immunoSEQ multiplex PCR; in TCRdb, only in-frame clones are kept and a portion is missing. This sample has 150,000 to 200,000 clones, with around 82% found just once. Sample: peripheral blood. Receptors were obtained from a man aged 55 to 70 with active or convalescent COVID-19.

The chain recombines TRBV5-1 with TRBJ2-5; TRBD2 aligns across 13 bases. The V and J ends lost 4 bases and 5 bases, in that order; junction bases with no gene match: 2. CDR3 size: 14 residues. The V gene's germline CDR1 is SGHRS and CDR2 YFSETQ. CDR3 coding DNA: TGCGCCAGCAGCCCGGGACTAGCGGGGGAGACCCAGTACTTC. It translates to CASSPGLAGETQYF.

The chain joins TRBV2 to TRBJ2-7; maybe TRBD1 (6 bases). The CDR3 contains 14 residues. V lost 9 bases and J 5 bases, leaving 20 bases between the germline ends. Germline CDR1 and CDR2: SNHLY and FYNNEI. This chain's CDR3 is CASRPGTQGHEQYF. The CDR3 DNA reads TGTGCCAGTCGACCCGGGACACAAGGTCACGAGCAGTACTTC.

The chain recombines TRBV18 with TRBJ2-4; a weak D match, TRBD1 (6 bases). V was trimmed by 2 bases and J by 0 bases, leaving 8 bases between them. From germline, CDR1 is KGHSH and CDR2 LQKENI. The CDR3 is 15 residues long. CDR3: CASSPGQIAKNIQYF. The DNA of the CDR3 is TGTGCCAGCTCACCAGGACAGATAGCCAAAAACATTCAGTACTTC.

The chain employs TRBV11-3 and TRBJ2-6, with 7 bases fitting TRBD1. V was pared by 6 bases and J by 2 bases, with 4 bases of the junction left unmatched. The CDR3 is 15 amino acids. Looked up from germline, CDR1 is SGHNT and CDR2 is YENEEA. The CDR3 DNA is TGTGCCAGCAGTCTAGGGGGCGCTGGGGCCAACGTCCTGACTTTC. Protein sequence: CASSLGGAGANVLTF.

The CDR3 region is CASSESGRDGYTF. In DNA, the CDR3 is TGTGCCAGCAGTGAATCAGGGCGGGACGGCTACACCTTC. The V gene is TRBV6-1, the J gene TRBJ1-2, with D maybe TRBD1 (5 bases). The CDR3 has 13 residues. CDR1 is MNHNS and CDR2 is SASEGT in the germline V gene. Trimming removed 2 bases from V and 8 bases from J, with 12 bases in between.

This chain's CDR3 is CASSTIRQGGMNEQFF. CDR3 nucleotides: TGTGCCAGCAGTACTATTCGACAGGGGGGAATGAATGAGCAGTTCTTC. The rearrangement joins TRBV25-1 to TRBJ2-1; 9 nucleotides match TRBD1. V trimming: 5 bases; J trimming: 7 bases; junction bases outside the gene matches: 12. The germline V gene has CDR1 MGHDK and CDR2 SYGVNS. CDR3 length: 16 residues.

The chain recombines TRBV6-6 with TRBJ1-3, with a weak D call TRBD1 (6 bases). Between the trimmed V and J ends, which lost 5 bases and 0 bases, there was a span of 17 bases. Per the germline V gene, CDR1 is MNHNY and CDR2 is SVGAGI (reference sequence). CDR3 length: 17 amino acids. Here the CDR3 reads CASSLFQGTGSGNTIYF. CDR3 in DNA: TGTGCCAGCAGTCTTTTCCAGGGGACCGGCTCTGGAAACACCATATATTTT.

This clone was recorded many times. The CDR3 DNA reads TGTGCCAGCAGTCTAGCGGGAGACACCGGGGAGCTGTTTTTT. This gives the protein CASSLAGDTGELFF. The chain combines TRBV6-4 with TRBJ2-2; TRBD2 aligns across 10 bases. The J segment lost 3 bases and the V segment lost 5 bases, leaving 0 bases of the junction unmatched. The CDR3 sequence is 14 residues long. Germline V gene data show CDR1 as MRHNA and CDR2 as SNTAGT.

This chain's CDR3 is CSVLEGQGAVGELFF. The CDR3 DNA sequence: TGCAGCGTCCTGGAGGGACAGGGGGCAGTCGGGGAGCTGTTTTTT. This sequence joins TRBV29-1 and TRBJ2-2, with 12 nucleotides matching TRBD1. The germline V gene encodes CDR1 SQVTM and CDR2 ANQGSEA. The CDR3 is 15 residues long. Germline trimming cut 6 bases from V and 7 bases from J; bases unmatched to any gene: 9.